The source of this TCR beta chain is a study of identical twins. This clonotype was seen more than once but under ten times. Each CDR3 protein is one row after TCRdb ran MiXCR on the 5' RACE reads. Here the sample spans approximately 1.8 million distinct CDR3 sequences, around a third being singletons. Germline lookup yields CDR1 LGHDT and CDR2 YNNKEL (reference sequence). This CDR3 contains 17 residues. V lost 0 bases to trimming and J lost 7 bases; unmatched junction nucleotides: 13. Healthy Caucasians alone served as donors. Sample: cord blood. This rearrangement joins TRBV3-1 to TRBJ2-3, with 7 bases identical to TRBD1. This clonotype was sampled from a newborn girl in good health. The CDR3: CASSQEEKSDRANTQYF. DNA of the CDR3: TGTGCCAGCAGCCAAGAGGAAAAGTCCGACAGGGCTAATACGCAGTATTTT.